This T cell receptor beta chain was profiled in a study of T cell responses to AZD1222 COVID-19 vaccine. General observations from the study: There were repertoire samples only from the period after the peak T cell response. Baseline testing showed seropositivity in only five or six AZD1222 recipients. Spike-wide vaccine-associated CD4 TCRs dominated at 160-218 and 743-854. Donors skewed white British and female; clonal diversity was possibly underestimated.

The CDR3 consists of 18 residues. Per germline, CDR1 SGHTA and CDR2 FQGNSA. The V gene lost 1 base and the J gene lost 0 bases, with 15 bases spanning the gap. Turning to this clone: Its antigen is still unknown.

Assay used: immunoSEQ multiplex PCR; TCRdb lists only in-frame clones, some missing. Of 100,000 to 150,000 clones listed, around 83% are singletons. The sequenced sample was peripheral blood, obtained 28 days after the second AZD1222 dose. The origin of this receptor is an adult who received the AZD1222 COVID-19 vaccine. This rearrangement joins TRBV7-2 to TRBJ2-2, with D maybe TRBD1 (5 bases). The CDR3 bases are TGTGCCAGCAGCTTAGGATTATTTGGGGCAGCGAACACCGGGGAGCTGTTTTTT. It codes for CASSLGLFGAANTGELFF. The whole variable domain, filled in from reference TRBV7-2 and TRBJ2-2, reads GAGVSQSPSNKVTEKGKDVELRCDPISGHTALYWYRQSLGQGLEFLIYFQGNSAPDKSGLPSDRFSAERTGGSVSTLTIQRTQQEDSAVYLCASSLGLFGAANTGELFFGEGSRLTVL.